This T cell receptor (beta chain) was recorded in a study of blood T cell repertoires in COVID-19. Only in-frame clones appear in the TCRdb table, and some are missing; sequencing was by immunoSEQ multiplex PCR. The profile shows around 31,000 clones, around 87% of them singletons. The CDR3 sequence is 16 residues long. Germline V gene lookup returns CDR1 LNHDA and CDR2 SQIVND (reference sequence). V lost 5 bases, J lost 5 bases, and 21 bases lay in between. The sample was peripheral blood. The chain carries TRBV19 and TRBJ1-2, with TRBD1 as a possible D gene (6 bases). The sequence derives from an older man with acute or convalescent COVID-19. CDR3 region: CASSRDTHGWEYGYTF. The DNA of the CDR3 is TGTGCCAGTAGTCGGGACACCCACGGCTGGGAGTATGGCTACACCTTC. The full variable domain, rest sourced from reference TRBV19 and TRBJ1-2, is DGGITQSPKYLFRKEGQNVTLSCEQNLNHDAMYWYRQDPGQGLRLIYYSQIVNDFQKGDIAEGYSVSREKKESFPLTVTSAQKNPTAFYLCASSRDTHGWEYGYTFGSGTRLTVV.